The 28 T cell receptor beta chains in this list originate from one sample, sequenced in a study of the immune and genomic landscape of osteosarcoma. TCRdb's table, derived via immunoSEQ multiplex PCR, lists solely in-frame clones and lacks some. The repertoire consists of roughly 4,600 clones, with just over 75% occurring once and the leading ten covering 6% to 7%. Poor-prognosis osteosarcoma patients supplied post-treatment primary, local recurrence and metastasis tumor specimens. Sequenced: osteosarcoma tumor tissue from the lung. Receptor source: a human donor with osteosarcoma.

This chain connects TRBV7-2 to TRBJ2-5; 7 bases are shared with TRBD1. The germline gives CDR1 SGHTA, CDR2 FQGNSA. V lost 5 bases, J lost 4 bases, and 10 bases stayed unmatched. The CDR3 runs to 15 residues. The DNA for the CDR3 is TGTGCCAGCAGCCAGGGACAGATATTGTTAGAGACCCAGTACTTC. Translated: CASSQGQILLETQYF.

The J gene is TRBJ2-3, the V gene TRBV5-1; D is unresolved. The V end lost 6 bases, the J end lost 1 base, and 12 bases lay between the germline ends. CDR1 SGHRS and CDR2 YFSETQ come from the germline V gene. The CDR3 spans 14 residues. DNA for the CDR3: TGCGCCAGCAAAGATTGGGTGGGCACAGATACGCAGTATTTT. Encoded protein: CASKDWVGTDTQYF.

The chain has TRBV27 and TRBJ1-1, with D unclear. V was trimmed by 2 bases and J by 1 base, leaving 5 bases between them. Germline-derived CDR1 and CDR2 are MNHEY and SMNVEV (reference sequence). CDR3 size: 13 residues. The CDR3, as DNA: TGTGCCAGCAGTTTAAGGCAGAACACTGAAGCTTTCTTT. Translating it yields CASSLRQNTEAFF.

This CDR3 is CASSIFGTVQETQYF. Written as DNA, the CDR3 is TGTGCCAGTAGTATTTTTGGGACAGTACAAGAGACCCAGTACTTC. The chain links TRBV19 to TRBJ2-5, with 7 nucleotides matching TRBD1. CDR3 length: 15 amino acids. Germline V gives CDR1 LNHDA, CDR2 SQIVND (reference sequence). V was clipped by 3 bases and J by 2 bases; unmatched bases: 6.

The CDR3, as DNA: TGTGCCAGCAGCTTCACGGGGAAAACAGATACGCAGTATTTT. It encodes CASSFTGKTDTQYF. The V gene is TRBV11-2, the J gene TRBJ2-3, with D perhaps TRBD2 (5 bases). V was pared by 3 bases and J by 3 bases, with 10 bases between. CDR3 length: 14 amino acids. Per the germline V gene, CDR1 is SGHAT and CDR2 is FQNNGV.

V and J are TRBV6-5 and TRBJ1-2; a weak D match, TRBD1 (5 bases). V lost 0 bases, J lost 6 bases, and 11 bases lay in between. Germline CDR1 and CDR2: MNHEY and SVGAGI. This CDR3 is built from 14 residues. The CDR3: CASSYSIREDGYTF. In DNA form, the CDR3 reads TGTGCCAGCAGTTACTCGATCAGGGAGGATGGCTACACCTTC.

V and J are TRBV19 and TRBJ1-2; D call uncertain. The CDR3 runs 13 residues. Trimming stripped 5 bases from V and 7 bases from J, with 14 bases between. Germline V gene data show CDR1 as LNHDA and CDR2 as SQIVND (reference sequence). CDR3 loop: CASSYRAGVGYTF. CDR3 in DNA: TGTGCCAGTAGTTACCGGGCCGGAGTTGGCTACACCTTC.

The chain's CDR3 is CASSTGLAESYEQYF. CDR3 nucleotides: TGTGCCAGCAGTACGGGACTAGCGGAATCCTACGAGCAGTACTTC. This chain joins TRBV27 and TRBJ2-7, with 11 bases matching TRBD2. The CDR3 totals 15 residues. Germline values: CDR1 MNHEY, CDR2 SMNVEV (reference sequence). Trimming removed 5 bases from V and 1 base from J; junction bases left unmatched: 4.

As DNA, the CDR3 is TGTGCCAGCACCTCGATGCAAGAGACCCAGTACTTC. This sequence encodes CASTSMQETQYF. The rearrangement joins TRBV28 to TRBJ2-5, with D hard to call. There are 12 residues in the CDR3. The V end was cut by 7 bases, the J end by 2 bases, with 8 bases between. Germline CDR1 reads MDHEN; CDR2 reads SYDVKM. The full variable domain, in which reference TRBV28 and TRBJ2-5 provide the parts outside the CDR3, is DVKVTQSSRYLVKRTGEKVFLECVQDMDHENMFWYRQDPGLGLRLIYFSYDVKMKEKGDIPEGYSVSREKKERFSLILESASTNQTSMYLCASTSMQETQYFGPGTRLLVL.

The rearrangement links TRBV10-3 to TRBJ1-4, with 10 bases lining up with TRBD1. Germline-derived CDR1 and CDR2 are ENHRY and SYGVKD. J was trimmed by 8 bases and V by 3 bases; bases with no gene match: 6. CDR3 length equals 15 residues. CDR3 sequence (DNA): TGTGCCATCAGTGACCCCGGGACAGGGGACGAAAAACTGTTTTTT. Translation gives CAISDPGTGDEKLFF.

This clone was recorded a few times. The rearrangement links TRBV19 to TRBJ1-1, with D uncertain. The CDR3 contains 15 residues. V was cut by 3 bases and J by 1 base, with 12 bases left in between. Germline V gene lookup returns CDR1 LNHDA and CDR2 SQIVND (reference sequence). For the CDR3, the DNA is TGTGCCAGTAGTATCGACCGGAGGCGGAACACTGAAGCTTTCTTT. Translating it yields CASSIDRRRNTEAFF.

This clone showed up just once. This chain joins TRBV7-6 and TRBJ2-7; 7 nucleotides align to TRBD2. CDR3 size: 16 residues. With V trimmed by 5 bases and J by 0 bases, 10 bases remained unmatched. The germline V gene has CDR1 SGHVS and CDR2 FNYEAQ. The CDR3 loop is CASSPVAGALSYEQYF. Written as DNA, the CDR3 is TGTGCCAGCAGCCCAGTAGCGGGTGCACTCTCCTACGAGCAGTACTTC.

This chain connects TRBV7-2 to TRBJ1-5, with D tentatively TRBD1 (6 bases). Trimming took off 4 bases at V and 2 bases at J, with 12 bases between the two ends. The germline CDR1 and CDR2 sequences are SGHTA and FQGNSA. The CDR3 contains 15 residues. This chain's CDR3 is CASSYYGGGNQPQHF. CDR3 DNA sequence: TGTGCCAGCAGCTATTACGGGGGCGGCAATCAGCCCCAGCATTTT. The whole variable domain, filled in from reference TRBV7-2 and TRBJ1-5, reads GAGVSQSPSNKVTEKGKDVELRCDPISGHTALYWYRQSLGQGLEFLIYFQGNSAPDKSGLPSDRFSAERTGGSVSTLTIQRTQQEDSAVYLCASSYYGGGNQPQHFGDGTRLSIL.

V is TRBV11-2 and J is TRBJ2-2; 7 nucleotides agree with TRBD1. J lost 0 bases, V lost 5 bases, and 12 bases had no gene match. CDR3 length: 18 residues. CDR1 is SGHAT and CDR2 is FQNNGV in the germline V gene. This CDR3 is CASSDLGDRLPNTGELFF. The CDR3 DNA reads as TGTGCCAGCAGCGACTTAGGGGACAGACTGCCGAACACCGGGGAGCTGTTTTTT.

The gene calls are TRBV6-6 and TRBJ1-2; D is perhaps TRBD1 (5 bases). The CDR3 extends over 15 amino acids. The V end lost 1 base, the J end lost 4 bases, and 13 bases lay between the germline ends. CDR1 and CDR2 (germline): MNHNY, SVGAGI (reference sequence). The CDR3 DNA reads as TGTGCCAGCAGTTACTTCACCGGGACTCCCTATGGCTACACCTTC. As protein: CASSYFTGTPYGYTF.

V and J are TRBV4-2 and TRBJ2-7, with 7 bases fitting TRBD2. Germline lookup yields CDR1 LGHNA and CDR2 YNFKEQ. The CDR3 has 14 residues. With V trimmed by 1 base and J by 1 base, 1 base remained unmatched. The CDR3: CASSQGGGSYEQYF. As DNA, the CDR3 is TGTGCCAGCAGCCAAGGCGGGGGTTCCTACGAGCAGTACTTC.

The CDR3 reads CASSFIAGPYNEQFF. In DNA form, the CDR3 reads TGTGCCAGCAGCTTCATAGCGGGACCGTACAATGAGCAGTTCTTC. This chain joins TRBV5-4 and TRBJ2-1; 8 bases align to TRBD2. The CDR3 is 15 amino acids. Germline loops: CDR1 SGHNT, CDR2 YYREEE (reference sequence). With V trimmed by 2 bases and J by 4 bases, 5 bases remained unmatched.

This clone was seen a few times. The V call is TRBV27, the J call TRBJ1-5; perhaps TRBD1 as D (5 bases). This CDR3 is built from 15 residues. Germline V gives CDR1 MNHEY, CDR2 SMNVEV (reference sequence). With 5 bases removed from V and 5 bases from J, the gap between germline ends came to 16 bases. The CDR3 DNA follows: TGTGCCAGCAGTCCGACCGACAGCGGGCATCAGCCCCAGCATTTT. Protein: CASSPTDSGHQPQHF.

The rearrangement joins TRBV2 to TRBJ1-1; D not resolved. The CDR3 is 12 amino acids. V lost 1 base and J lost 10, with 10 bases in between. The germline CDR1 and CDR2 sequences are SNHLY and FYNNEI. CDR3 nucleotide sequence: TGTGCCAGCAGTGAAGGGGGAATGCTAGCTTTCTTT. Translated, it gives CASSEGGMLAFF.

Points on this clone: The junction differs from germline at one of its ends, possibly a read error. The chain is built from TRBV5-3 and TRBJ1-2, with 9 positions matching TRBD1. TRBV5-3 belongs to the ORF category, with a function that is uncertain. The CDR3 extends over 15 amino acids. This CDR3 is CASSLVGTGPLGYTF. The CDR3 nucleotides are TGTGCCAGCAGCTTGGTGGGGACAGGGCCGCTTGGCTACACCTTC.

Concerning this clone: This sample also contains other DNA sequences that code for the same CDR3. This chain joins TRBV29-1 and TRBJ2-3; tentatively, D is TRBD2 (6 bases). The V end was cut by 7 bases, the J end by 6 bases, with 23 bases between. The CDR3 length is 15 residues. Germline V gene sequence: CDR1 SQVTM, CDR2 ANQGSEA. The chain's CDR3 is CSARGGVGGTDTQYF. The DNA for the CDR3 is TGCAGCGCTCGTGGGGGAGTAGGAGGGACGGATACGCAGTATTTT.

The chain joins TRBV10-2 to TRBJ2-7, with 7 nucleotides matching TRBD1. This CDR3 is 15 amino acids long. V dropped 8 bases and J dropped 1; count of bases not matched to a gene: 11. The V gene's germline CDR1 is WSHSY and CDR2 SAAADI. CDR3 loop: CASLQRGGRSYEQYF. The CDR3 coding sequence is TGCGCCAGCCTCCAAAGAGGGGGCAGGTCCTACGAGCAGTACTTC.

This chain connects TRBV6-5 to TRBJ2-3, with TRBD2 matching over 7 bases. Germline V gene data show CDR1 as MNHEY and CDR2 as SVGAGI. V gave up 6 bases and J gave up 1 base; unmatched junction bases: 4. The length of the CDR3 is 14 residues. CDR3 bases: TGTGCCAGCAGCCGGGACTACCGCACAGATACGCAGTATTTT. Translated, it gives CASSRDYRTDTQYF.

V usage is TRBV18 and J usage is TRBJ2-3, with D possibly matching TRBD1 (6 bases). Trimming pared 8 bases from V and 0 bases from J, leaving 15 bases between. Germline lookup yields CDR1 KGHSH and CDR2 LQKENI. CDR3 length equals 15 residues. The DNA for the CDR3 is TGTGCCAGCGCCCTGGACAGCCTCAGCACAGATACGCAGTATTTT. Amino acid sequence: CASALDSLSTDTQYF.

This clone was seen a single time. The V call is TRBV2, the J call TRBJ2-1; D might be TRBD1 or TRBD2, each matching 5 bases. CDR1 is SNHLY, CDR2 FYNNEI, per germline. The CDR3 is 15 residues long. V gave up 5 bases and J gave up 6 bases, with 17 bases separating them. CDR3 protein: CASSPVGRLFNEQFF. The CDR3 bases are TGTGCCAGCAGTCCGGTGGGACGGTTGTTCAATGAGCAGTTCTTC. The full variable domain, its missing parts supplied by reference TRBV2 and TRBJ2-1, is EPEVTQTPSHQVTQMGQEVILRCVPISNHLYFYWYRQILGQKVEFLVSFYNNEISEKSEIFDDQFSVERPDGSNFTLKIRSTKLEDSAMYFCASSPVGRLFNEQFFGPGTRLTVL.

The gene calls are TRBV19 and TRBJ1-2; maybe TRBD1 (6 bases). Germline-derived CDR1 and CDR2 are LNHDA and SQIVND (reference sequence). V shed 1 base and J shed 2 bases, with 11 bases lying between them. The length of the CDR3 is 15 residues. The chain's CDR3 is CASSIVNRVNYGYTF. CDR3 DNA sequence: TGTGCCAGTAGTATAGTGAACAGGGTAAACTATGGCTACACCTTC. Full variable domain (remainder filled in from reference TRBV19 and TRBJ1-2): DGGITQSPKYLFRKEGQNVTLSCEQNLNHDAMYWYRQDPGQGLRLIYYSQIVNDFQKGDIAEGYSVSREKKESFPLTVTSAQKNPTAFYLCASSIVNRVNYGYTFGSGTRLTVV.

The rearrangement uses TRBV10-3 and TRBJ2-7; possible D gene TRBD1, 5 bases. The germline V gene encodes CDR1 ENHRY and CDR2 SYGVKD. This CDR3 spans 12 amino acids. V was clipped by 8 bases and J by 4 bases, with 12 bases between them. The chain's CDR3 is CAISGLGYEQYF. CDR3 sequence (DNA): TGTGCCATCTCAGGGTTGGGGTACGAGCAGTACTTC.

V gene TRBV5-1 combines with J gene TRBJ2-1, with D possibly TRBD2 on 6 matching bases. Trimming shortened V by 2 bases and J by 0 bases, and 12 bases separated the two germline ends. This CDR3 has 16 residues. Germline V lookup: CDR1 SGHRS, CDR2 YFSETQ. The CDR3 DNA sequence: TGCGCCAGCAGCTTAATAGCGGAGAGCTCCTACAATGAGCAGTTCTTC. This sequence encodes CASSLIAESSYNEQFF.